The entry below describes one TCR beta chain. This entry is derived from a study of patients and donors after allogeneic stem cell transplantation. This CDR3 spans 12 amino acids. Germline CDR1 and CDR2: MDHEN and SYDVKM. V lost 6 bases, J lost 7 bases, and 12 bases lay in between. TCRdb fed the RT-PCR reads into MiXCR, producing one record per CDR3 protein. Here the sample spans about 960,000 distinct CDR3 sequences, more than 15% being singletons. Sequences were obtained from blood, either unsorted or a sorted T cell fraction (not recorded which). V gene TRBV28 combines with J gene TRBJ1-2, with D hard to call. The clonotype originates from a human donor who was either an allogeneic HSCT recipient or a stem cell or donor lymphocyte infusion donor (not recorded which). It is not recorded whose cells these are; they may come from a transplant donor. The CDR3, as DNA: TGTGCCAGCAGAGACCAGCTTACTGGCTACACCTTC. Amino acids: CASRDQLTGYTF.